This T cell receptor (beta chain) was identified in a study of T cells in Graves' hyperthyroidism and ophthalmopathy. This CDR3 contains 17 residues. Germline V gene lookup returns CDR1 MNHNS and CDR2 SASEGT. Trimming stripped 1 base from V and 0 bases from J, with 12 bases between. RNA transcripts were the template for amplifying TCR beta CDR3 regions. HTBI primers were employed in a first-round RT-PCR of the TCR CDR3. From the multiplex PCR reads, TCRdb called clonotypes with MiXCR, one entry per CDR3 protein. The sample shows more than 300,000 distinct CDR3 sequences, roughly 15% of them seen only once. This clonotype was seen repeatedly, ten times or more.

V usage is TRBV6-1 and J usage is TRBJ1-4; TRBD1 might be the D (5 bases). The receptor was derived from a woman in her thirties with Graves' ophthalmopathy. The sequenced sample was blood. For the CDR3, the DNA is TGTGCCAGCAGTGAAGGGTGGGGGTCCACAACTAATGAAAAACTGTTTTTT. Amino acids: CASSEGWGSTTNEKLFF.